The clone carrying this TCR beta chain was observed a single time. These data are taken from a study of blood T cell repertoires in COVID-19. Study overall: T cells, B-cell-depleted T cells, or PBMCs supplied cDNA or gDNA.

The CDR3 loop spans 13 amino acids. Trimming shortened V by 3 bases and J by 1 base, and 5 bases separated the two germline ends. The germline V gene encodes CDR1 SGHAT and CDR2 FQNNGV. In the source study's methods: Reference gene primer amplification gave estimated nucleated cell counts. Sequencing was performed with immunoSEQ multiplex PCR; in TCRdb, only in-frame clones are kept and a portion is missing. V and J calls and clone size come straight from that table; D and trimming were deduced from the DNA. Among fewer than 200,000 clones, approximately 79% were seen once, and the ten largest hold more than 7%.

The TCR originated in a woman aged 55-69 years with COVID-19, enrolled during active disease. The V gene is TRBV11-2, the J gene TRBJ2-3, with D unclear. Material: peripheral blood. This CDR3 is CASSFIGTDTQYF. The CDR3, as DNA: TGTGCCAGCAGCTTTATTGGCACAGATACGCAGTATTTT.